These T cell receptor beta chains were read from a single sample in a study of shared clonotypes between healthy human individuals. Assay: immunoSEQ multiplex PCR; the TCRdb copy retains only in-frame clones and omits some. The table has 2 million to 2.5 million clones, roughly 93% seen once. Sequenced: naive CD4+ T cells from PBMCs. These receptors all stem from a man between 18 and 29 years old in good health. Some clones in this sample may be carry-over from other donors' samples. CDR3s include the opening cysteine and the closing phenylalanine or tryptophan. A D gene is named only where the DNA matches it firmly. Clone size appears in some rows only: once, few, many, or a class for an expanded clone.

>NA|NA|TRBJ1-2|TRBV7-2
CASKGGTNYGYTF
TGTGCCAGCAAAGGCGGGACCAACTATGGCTACACCTTC
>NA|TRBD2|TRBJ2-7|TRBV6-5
CASTLAGGRGEQYF
TGTGCCAGCACCCTAGCGGGAGGGCGAGGCGAGCAGTACTTC
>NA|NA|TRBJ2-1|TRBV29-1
CSAPGLDLYEQFF
TGCAGCGCGCCGGGACTGGATTTGTATGAGCAGTTCTTC
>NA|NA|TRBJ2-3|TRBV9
CASSPHAALDTQYF
TGTGCCAGCAGCCCCCATGCGGCCCTAGATACGCAGTATTTT
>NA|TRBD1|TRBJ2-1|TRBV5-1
CASSLPTGTGIYEQFF
TGCGCCAGCAGCTTGCCAACCGGGACAGGGATTTATGAGCAGTTCTTC
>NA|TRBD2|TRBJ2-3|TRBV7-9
CASSPGLAQSTDTQYF
TGTGCCAGCAGCCCAGGACTAGCGCAGAGCACAGATACGCAGTATTTT
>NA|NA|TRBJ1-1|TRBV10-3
CATRGVGIEAFF
TGTGCCACCCGAGGTGTTGGTATTGAAGCTTTCTTT
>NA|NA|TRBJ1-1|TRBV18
CASSPRGLGTEAFF
TGTGCCAGCTCACCACGGGGGCTCGGGACTGAAGCTTTCTTT
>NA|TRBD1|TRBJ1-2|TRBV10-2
CASTLRQGGPYGYTF
TGCGCCAGCACCCTAAGACAGGGTGGGCCTTATGGCTACACCTTC
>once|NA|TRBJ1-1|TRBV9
CASSPRGVDTEAFF
TGTGCCAGCAGCCCCCGGGGGGTTGACACTGAAGCTTTCTTT
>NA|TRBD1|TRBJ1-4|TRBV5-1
CASSLKGRTGATNEKLFF
TGCGCCAGCAGCTTGAAGGGGCGGACAGGGGCAACTAATGAAAAACTGTTTTTT
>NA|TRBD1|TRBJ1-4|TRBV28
CASSSRDSSNEKLFF
TGTGCCAGCAGCTCCCGGGACAGCTCTAATGAAAAACTGTTTTTT
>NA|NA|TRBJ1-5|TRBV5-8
CASSLGGGSNQPQHF
TGTGCCAGCAGCTTGGGCGGCGGGAGCAATCAGCCCCAGCATTTT
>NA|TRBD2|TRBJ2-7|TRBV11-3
CASSSSSSGIFGKQYF
TGTGCCAGCAGCTCAAGTTCTAGCGGGATATTCGGGAAGCAGTACTTC
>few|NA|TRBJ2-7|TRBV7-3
CASRWGTNEQYF
TGTGCCAGCAGGTGGGGGACAAACGAGCAGTACTTC
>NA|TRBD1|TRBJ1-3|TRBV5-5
CASSLAGRQGLNTIYF
TGTGCCAGCAGCTTGGCCGGACGACAGGGGTTGAACACCATATATTTT
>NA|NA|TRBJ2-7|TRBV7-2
CASSSDWGSSYEQYF
TGTGCCAGCAGCTCAGACTGGGGGAGCTCCTACGAGCAGTACTTC
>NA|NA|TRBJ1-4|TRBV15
CATSRVLGEKLFF
TGTGCCACCAGCAGAGTTTTGGGTGAAAAACTGTTTTTT
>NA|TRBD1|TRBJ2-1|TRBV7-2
CASSSWTGSNEQFF
TGTGCCAGCAGCTCCTGGACAGGGAGCAATGAGCAGTTCTTC
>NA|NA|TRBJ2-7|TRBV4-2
CASSQERAYEQYF
TGTGCCAGCAGCCAAGAAAGGGCATACGAGCAGTACTTC
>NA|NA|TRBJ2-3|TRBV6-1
CASSVPSDTDTQYF
TGTGCCAGCAGTGTGCCTAGCGACACAGATACGCAGTATTTT
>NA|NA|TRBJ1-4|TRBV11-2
CASSKQGFNEKLFF
TGTGCCAGCAGCAAACAGGGCTTTAATGAAAAACTGTTTTTT
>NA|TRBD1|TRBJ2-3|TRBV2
CASRNTGGPDTQYF
TGTGCCAGCAGGAATACAGGGGGCCCAGATACGCAGTATTTT
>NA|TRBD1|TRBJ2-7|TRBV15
CATSGGQGQYF
TGTGCCACCAGCGGAGGACAGGGGCAGTACTTC
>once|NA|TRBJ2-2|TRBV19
CASSPRMSNTGELFF
TGTGCCAGTAGTCCAAGGATGTCGAACACCGGGGAGCTGTTTTTT
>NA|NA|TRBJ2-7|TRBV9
CASSVGDTSYEQYF
TGTGCCAGCAGCGTCGGGGATACCTCCTACGAGCAGTACTTC
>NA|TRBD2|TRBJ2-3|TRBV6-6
CASTLKRTSLLFQYF
TGTGCCAGCACCCTGAAAAGGACTAGCCTGCTTTTCCAGTATTTT
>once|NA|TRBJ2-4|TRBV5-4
CASSLGGLKNIQYF
TGTGCCAGCAGCTTGGGTGGGTTAAAAAACATTCAGTACTTC
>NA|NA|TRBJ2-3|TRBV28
CASSLGATDTQYF
TGTGCCAGCAGTTTAGGTGCTACAGATACGCAGTATTTT
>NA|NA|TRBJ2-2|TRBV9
CATSRGQRNTGELFF
TGTGCCACCTCCCGCGGACAGCGTAATACCGGGGAGCTGTTTTTT